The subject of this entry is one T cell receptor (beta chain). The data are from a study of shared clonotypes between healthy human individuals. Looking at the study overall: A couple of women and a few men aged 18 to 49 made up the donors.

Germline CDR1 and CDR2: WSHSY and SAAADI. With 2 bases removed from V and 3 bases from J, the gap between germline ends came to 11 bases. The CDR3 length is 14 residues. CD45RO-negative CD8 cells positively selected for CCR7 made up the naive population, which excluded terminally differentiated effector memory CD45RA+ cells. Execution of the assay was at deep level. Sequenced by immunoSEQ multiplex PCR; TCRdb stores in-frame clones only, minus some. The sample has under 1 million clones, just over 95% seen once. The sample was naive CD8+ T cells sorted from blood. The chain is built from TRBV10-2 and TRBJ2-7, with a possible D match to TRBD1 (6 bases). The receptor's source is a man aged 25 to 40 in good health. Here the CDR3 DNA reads TGCGCCAGCAGTGAGAGGGACAAAAGCTACGAGCAGTACTTC. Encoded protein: CASSERDKSYEQYF.